The rows below give T cell receptor beta chains drawn from one sample of a study of T cells after posttransplantation cyclophosphamide. Method: immunoSEQ multiplex PCR; TCRdb's copy keeps in-frame clones and lacks some. The table records about 40,000 clones without singletons, the ten largest covering about 4.2%. Sequencing was carried out using PBMCs. Receptors were obtained from a woman between 45 and 60 years old in good health and a related stem cell transplant donor. Both conserved end residues are trimmed from each CDR3.

v_gene: TRBV27; j_gene: TRBJ2-1; CDR3aa: ASSWTGGNEQF
v_gene: TRBV7-2; j_gene: -; CDR3aa: ASSLRVIGVYEQY
v_gene: TRBV5-1; j_gene: TRBJ2-3; CDR3aa: ASRLNPGSTTDTQY
v_gene: TRBV7-9; j_gene: TRBJ1-1; CDR3aa: ASSARTQGNTEAF
v_gene: TRBV6-5; j_gene: TRBJ1-1; CDR3aa: ASSGTPNTEAF
v_gene: TRBV19; j_gene: TRBJ1-5; CDR3aa: ASSIRQGFEGNQPQH
v_gene: TRBV10-3; j_gene: TRBJ1-4; CDR3aa: AISENTGTNEKLF
v_gene: TRBV7-7; j_gene: TRBJ1-1; CDR3aa: ASSVTHDTEAF
v_gene: TRBV7-3; j_gene: TRBJ2-6; CDR3aa: ASSSGRGTESSGANVLT
v_gene: TRBV10-3; j_gene: TRBJ1-1; CDR3aa: AISWTGGTEAF
v_gene: TRBV7-9; j_gene: TRBJ1-1; CDR3aa: ASSPSWTGGNTEAF
v_gene: TRBV5-5; j_gene: TRBJ2-2; CDR3aa: ASSLTRDDTGELF
v_gene: TRBV7-9; j_gene: TRBJ2-1; CDR3aa: ASSSGPGTGTIHNEQF
v_gene: TRBV2; j_gene: TRBJ2-1; CDR3aa: ASSDGTDPYNEQF
v_gene: TRBV7-6; j_gene: TRBJ1-5; CDR3aa: ASSLGGQPYSNQPQH
v_gene: TRBV29-1; j_gene: TRBJ2-5; CDR3aa: SVMLAGLQETQY
v_gene: TRBV9; j_gene: TRBJ2-3; CDR3aa: ASSVDPGRDTQY
v_gene: TRBV28; j_gene: TRBJ2-5; CDR3aa: ASSRGGLYQETQY
v_gene: TRBV5-4; j_gene: TRBJ2-1; CDR3aa: ASSFGGTYNEQF
v_gene: TRBV19; j_gene: TRBJ2-3; CDR3aa: ASAQRGGFTDTQY
v_gene: TRBV4-3; j_gene: TRBJ1-1; CDR3aa: ASSRLGQGEAEAF
v_gene: TRBV6-5; j_gene: TRBJ1-1; CDR3aa: ASRHYLGNTEAF
v_gene: TRBV28; j_gene: TRBJ1-3; CDR3aa: ASRPNWYSGNTIY
v_gene: TRBV5-1; j_gene: TRBJ2-7; CDR3aa: ASSLLTGGSYEQY
v_gene: TRBV7-9; j_gene: TRBJ1-2; CDR3aa: ASRSGTDSNYGYT
v_gene: TRBV19; j_gene: TRBJ2-1; CDR3aa: ASSIGPGNYNEQF
v_gene: TRBV28; j_gene: -; CDR3aa: ASSFRYEQY
v_gene: TRBV28; j_gene: TRBJ2-4; CDR3aa: ASSGFDRKNIQY
v_gene: TRBV28; j_gene: TRBJ1-5; CDR3aa: ASSLRQGARSNQPQH
v_gene: TRBV5-1; j_gene: TRBJ2-5; CDR3aa: ASSPVPPSGGAAETQY
v_gene: TRBV7-2; j_gene: TRBJ1-2; CDR3aa: ASSLDPGDYGYT
v_gene: TRBV30; j_gene: TRBJ1-2; CDR3aa: ASRRDRQGRGYT
v_gene: TRBV5-1; j_gene: TRBJ2-3; CDR3aa: ASSLARQGLAGGTDTQY
v_gene: TRBV18; j_gene: TRBJ1-2; CDR3aa: ASSPRRDRFLRYT
v_gene: TRBV14; j_gene: TRBJ1-2; CDR3aa: ASSFRTGAANYGYT
v_gene: TRBV9; j_gene: TRBJ1-6; CDR3aa: ASSPTWSVDSPLH
v_gene: TRBV4-1; j_gene: TRBJ2-7; CDR3aa: ASSQGRGDEQY
v_gene: TRBV6-1; j_gene: TRBJ1-2; CDR3aa: ASEALSPGNYGYT
v_gene: TRBV7-9; j_gene: TRBJ1-2; CDR3aa: ASSLDSPTLA
v_gene: TRBV5-4; j_gene: TRBJ1-6; CDR3aa: ASSLEGQGASYSPLH
v_gene: TRBV11-2; j_gene: TRBJ2-7; CDR3aa: ASSLLPGLHEQY
v_gene: TRBV5-1; j_gene: TRBJ1-6; CDR3aa: ASSLGQGSSPLH
v_gene: TRBV15; j_gene: TRBJ2-7; CDR3aa: ATSRGAGQGKYEQY
v_gene: TRBV29-1; j_gene: TRBJ2-1; CDR3aa: SVEGLVSYNEQF
v_gene: TRBV11-2; j_gene: TRBJ1-5; CDR3aa: ASSLDGRSQH
v_gene: TRBV5-1; j_gene: TRBJ2-7; CDR3aa: ASSFLAGGNYEQY
v_gene: TRBV7-8; j_gene: TRBJ2-1; CDR3aa: ASSLERLQGNEQF
v_gene: TRBV5-4; j_gene: TRBJ2-1; CDR3aa: ASSLVGARSYNEQF
v_gene: TRBV28; j_gene: TRBJ2-4; CDR3aa: ASSPSGGLIQY
v_gene: TRBV7-9; j_gene: TRBJ2-1; CDR3aa: ASTLGGGAGTYNEQF
v_gene: TRBV18; j_gene: TRBJ1-5; CDR3aa: ASSPPPPNQPQH
v_gene: TRBV12-5; j_gene: TRBJ2-2; CDR3aa: ASGPSIWAGKSTNTGELF
v_gene: TRBV6-6; j_gene: TRBJ1-2; CDR3aa: AIPGSAASNYGYT
v_gene: TRBV10-3; j_gene: TRBJ2-7; CDR3aa: AISVYSYEQY
v_gene: TRBV7-2; j_gene: TRBJ2-1; CDR3aa: ASSLDSREYNEQF